These 7 T cell receptor beta chains came from one sample sequenced in a study of shared clonotypes between healthy human individuals. Using immunoSEQ multiplex PCR, the repertoire was profiled, and TCRdb retains in-frame clones only, with some absent. This sample has under 600,000 clones, with around 78% found just once. The material sequenced was PBMCs. Every receptor here comes from a middle-aged woman in good health. Some clones in this sample may be carry-over from other donors' samples.

The chain links TRBV9 to TRBJ1-1; 7 positions agree with TRBD1. CDR1 is SGDLS and CDR2 is YYNGEE in the germline V gene. The CDR3 contains 13 residues. With V trimmed by 2 bases and J by 5 bases, 3 bases remained unmatched. The CDR3 nucleotides read TGTGCCAGCAGCGTCTTGACAGGGACTGAAGCTTTCTTT. It encodes CASSVLTGTEAFF.

This chain links TRBV6-1 with TRBJ2-7, with a possible D match to TRBD2 (6 bases). The germline gives CDR1 MNHNS, CDR2 SASEGT. This CDR3 contains 14 residues. V lost 2 bases and J 3 bases, leaving 11 bases between the germline ends. The CDR3 bases are TGTGCCAGCAGTGAACTCCGCGGGGACTACGAGCAGTACTTC. Translated, it gives CASSELRGDYEQYF.

In this sample, this clone turned up a few times. V usage is TRBV10-1 and J usage is TRBJ2-7; a weak D match, TRBD2 (6 bases). The CDR3 totals 14 residues. Germline V lookup: CDR1 WNHNN, CDR2 SYGVQD (reference sequence). Trimming removed 0 bases at V and 5 bases at J, with 11 bases between. The CDR3 here is CASSESGGPHEQYF. The CDR3 region has the DNA TGCGCCAGCAGTGAGTCGGGAGGCCCGCACGAGCAGTACTTC.

The chain combines TRBV29-1 with TRBJ2-7; TRBD2 aligns across 11 bases. V shed 2 bases and J 2 bases; nucleotides not matched to a gene: 8. Germline CDR1 and CDR2: SQVTM and ANQGSEA. This CDR3 is built from 16 residues. The CDR3 DNA reads TGCAGCGTTGAAACACAAGGGACTAGCGGAACCTACGAGCAGTACTTC. This codes for CSVETQGTSGTYEQYF.

As for this clone: Only one base separates this from a far larger clonotype, so it likely reflects a read error. Given the absence of the conserved phenylalanine or tryptophan at the CDR3 end, a read error is likely. V and J are TRBV28 and TRBJ2-7, with D possibly TRBD2 on 5 matching bases. The CDR3 length is 14 residues. Germline CDR1 reads MDHEN; CDR2 reads SYDVKM. V shed 5 bases and J shed 2 bases, with 13 bases lying between them. The CDR3 nucleotides are TGTGCCAGCAGTCCCTTGTCCGGGGCCTACGAGCAGTACCTC. Translation: CASSPLSGAYEQYL.

The chain recombines TRBV6-5 with TRBJ1-1; D remains unclear. V was trimmed by 0 bases and J by 5 bases, leaving 13 bases between them. This CDR3 comprises 15 residues. Germline V gene lookup returns CDR1 MNHEY and CDR2 SVGAGI. The CDR3 DNA is TGTGCCAGCAGTTACTCCCTCCTACTAGGGACTGAAGCTTTCTTT. It is translated as CASSYSLLLGTEAFF.

The chain uses TRBV7-8 and TRBJ2-5; D perhaps matches TRBD2 (6 bases). The germline V and J ends were trimmed by 2 bases and 1 base, with 11 bases remaining between them. The CDR3 extends over 15 amino acids. CDR1 is SGHVS, CDR2 FQNEAQ, per germline. The CDR3 sequence: CASSLNPGLQETQYF. CDR3 coding DNA: TGTGCCAGCAGCTTAAACCCGGGACTCCAAGAGACCCAGTACTTC.